The 14 T cell receptor beta chains listed next were all sequenced from one sample in a study of Tregs in tolerant kidney transplant recipients. Produced via immunoSEQ multiplex PCR; TCRdb's table is partial and in-frame only. Found here are 110,000 or so clones, almost 95% of them singletons; the top ten hold approximately 0.62%. The sample taken for sequencing was CD4+ T cells from blood. The source is a human donor in good health.

The chain recombines TRBV7-8 with TRBJ1-1, with D tentatively TRBD1 (6 bases). Per germline, CDR1 SGHVS and CDR2 FQNEAQ. There are 14 residues in the CDR3. The ends were cut back, 3 bases at V and 2 bases at J, with 10 bases in the middle. Here the CDR3 reads CASSFQGRNTEAFF. The CDR3 nucleotides read TGTGCCAGCAGCTTTCAGGGGAGAAACACTGAAGCTTTCTTT.

The chain is built from TRBV7-2 and TRBJ2-3, with D tentatively TRBD2 (7 bases). V lost 8 bases and J 4 bases, leaving 13 bases between the germline ends. Germline lookup yields CDR1 SGHTA and CDR2 FQGNSA. The CDR3 covers 13 residues. The CDR3 is CASGRGLADTQYF. In DNA form, the CDR3 reads TGTGCCAGCGGGCGGGGGCTTGCAGATACGCAGTATTTT.

The chain is built from TRBV27 and TRBJ2-5; 11 positions match TRBD2. Trimming cost V 3 bases and J 5 bases; bases outside gene matches: 5. The CDR3 consists of 15 residues. Germline loops: CDR1 MNHEY, CDR2 SMNVEV (reference sequence). Here the CDR3 DNA reads TGTGCCAGCAGTTTTCTAGCGGGGGGCGGGGAGACCCAGTACTTC. It is translated as CASSFLAGGGETQYF.

The chain's CDR3 is CASSGGLNTEAFF. DNA of the CDR3: TGTGCCAGCTCAGGGGGGCTGAACACTGAAGCTTTCTTT. The chain couples TRBV18 to TRBJ1-1, with a tentative D call TRBD1 (6 bases). Trimming removed 5 bases at V and 0 bases at J, with 7 bases between. This CDR3 region has 13 residues. CDR1 is KGHSH, CDR2 LQKENI, per germline.

V gene TRBV5-6 combines with J gene TRBJ2-1, with TRBD2 identical over 7 bases. Germline V gene sequence: CDR1 SGHDT, CDR2 YYEEEE. V shed 0 bases and J 12 bases; nucleotides not matched to a gene: 9. The CDR3 is 14 residues long. The CDR3 region is CASSLVSGPWGQFF. The CDR3, as DNA: TGTGCCAGCAGCTTGGTTAGCGGGCCCTGGGGGCAGTTCTTC.

The chain links TRBV2 to TRBJ1-1; D remains ambiguous. The length of the CDR3 is 13 residues. V was trimmed by 3 bases and J by 1 base, leaving 6 bases between them. CDR1 is SNHLY, CDR2 FYNNEI, per germline. The CDR3 DNA sequence: TGTGCCAGCAGTGAGGGTGAGAACACTGAAGCTTTCTTT. Its translation: CASSEGENTEAFF.

The V and J genes are TRBV7-7 and TRBJ2-1; 10 bases match TRBD2. V was clipped by 5 bases and J by 6 bases; unmatched bases: 13. The CDR3 contains 17 residues. Germline CDR1 reads SSHAT; CDR2 reads FNYEAQ (reference sequence). The CDR3 DNA sequence: TGTGCCAGCAGCCGCGGGGCCGGGACTAGCGCCTTCAATGAGCAGTTCTTC. This translates into CASSRGAGTSAFNEQFF.

This chain joins TRBV19 and TRBJ2-4; unclear D gene. The CDR3 spans 12 residues. CDR1 LNHDA and CDR2 SQIVND come from the germline V gene (reference sequence). Trimming left V 10 bases short and J 2 bases short, with 9 bases between. The CDR3 sequence is CAKEWTKNIQYF. CDR3 coding DNA: TGTGCCAAAGAATGGACCAAAAACATTCAGTACTTC.

The rearrangement joins TRBV18 to TRBJ1-1; D is undetermined. Trimming cost V 6 bases and J 1 base, with 12 bases left between them. CDR1 and CDR2 (germline): KGHSH, LQKENI. The CDR3 covers 14 residues. The CDR3 DNA reads as TGTGCCAGCTCCGGGGTTGGTCCGAACACTGAAGCTTTCTTT. Its translation is CASSGVGPNTEAFF.

This rearrangement joins TRBV6-6 to TRBJ2-7; D may match TRBD1 or TRBD2 (5 bases each). This CDR3 region has 12 residues. Germline CDR1 MNHNY, CDR2 SVGAGI (reference sequence). V lost 7 bases, J lost 3 bases, and 10 bases lay in between. The CDR3 loop reads CASMRDGYEQYF. For the CDR3, the DNA is TGTGCCAGCATGAGGGACGGCTACGAGCAGTACTTC.

The genes are TRBV9 and TRBJ2-7, with TRBD1 matching over 7 bases. V shed 4 bases, J shed 3 bases, and the junction held 7 bases outside the gene matches. The CDR3 covers 14 residues. Per the germline V gene, CDR1 is SGDLS and CDR2 is YYNGEE. DNA of the CDR3: TGTGCCAGCAGCCCCCGGACAGGAAACTACGAGCAGTACTTC. It codes for CASSPRTGNYEQYF.

CDR3 in amino acids: CASSAAWTGSNTGELFF. DNA for the CDR3: TGCGCCAGCAGCGCGGCGTGGACAGGTTCTAACACCGGGGAGCTGTTTTTT. The chain links TRBV5-1 to TRBJ2-2; TRBD1 agrees at 7 bases. This CDR3 region has 17 residues. Trimming cost V 4 bases and J 2 bases; bases outside gene matches: 11. Germline-derived CDR1 and CDR2 are SGHRS and YFSETQ.

V is TRBV11-1 and J is TRBJ2-7; TRBD2 matches 10 bases. The J segment lost 3 bases and the V segment lost 5 bases, leaving 7 bases of the junction unmatched. CDR3 length equals 15 residues. CDR1 and CDR2 from the germline V gene are SGHAT and FQDESV (reference sequence). CDR3 amino acids: CASSPRTSGDYEQYF. CDR3 nucleotide sequence: TGTGCCAGCAGCCCACGGACTAGCGGAGACTACGAGCAGTACTTC.

V is TRBV10-1 and J is TRBJ2-7; D gene ambiguous. The V gene lost 5 bases and the J gene lost 0 bases, with 8 bases spanning the gap. The germline V gene has CDR1 WNHNN and CDR2 SYGVQD (reference sequence). The CDR3 is 13 residues long. The DNA of the CDR3 is TGCGCCAGCAGTCCGGCAATCTCCTACGAGCAGTACTTC. Its protein product is CASSPAISYEQYF.